This TCR beta chain was found in a study of blood T cell repertoires in COVID-19 (dated by TCRdb to about 2020). In the study overall: Samples covering the acute and convalescent phases of COVID-19 were provided by collaborators in the United States, Italy and Spain. The material from the prospective study consisted of cDNA or gDNA derived from T cells, B-cell-depleted T cells, or PBMCs. Subjects who had been exposed to COVID-19, were actively infected with it, or had recovered from it provided the deeply sampled blood TCRbeta repertoires that made up the dataset. The repertoires were made available in a free public database intended to serve as a resource for research on the immune response to SARS-CoV-2. Samples came from the ongoing ImmuneRACE study (first 160 participants) plus 1,254 subjects from 6 global collaborators. A de-identified subject ID, COVID-19 status, age in years and sex were almost always included in the sample metadata. Where HLA class I and class II types were available, the types were taken from metadata supplied by the sample provider, not from assay-based typing. Study-wide findings and limitations: Clinical and demographic metadata were provided uncurated, with the amount varying by source and participant.

Collaborating institutions collected whole blood in K2EDTA tubes following their own protocols. For TCRbeta analysis, collaborators shipped samples in one of three forms: frozen whole blood, isolated PBMCs, or DNA extracted from either of those sample types. In the germline V gene (reference sequence), CDR1 corresponds to MNHEY and CDR2 to SMNVEV. Trimming accounts for 2 bases at V and 2 bases at J, while the number of junction bases matched to no gene is 4. Its CDR3 holds 16 amino acids, cysteine through phenylalanine. This entry keeps only the CDR3 DNA: 48 bases, framed from base 1. Regarding this clone: The target of this receptor is not known. Per-base quality was not reported, and no clone a single base away is much larger than it.

TCRbeta CDR3 regions were amplified from genomic DNA by means of the immunoSEQ Assay, a bias-controlled multiplex PCR. Regarding the original processing steps: Within the assay, amplification of reference gene primers was used to estimate how many nucleated cells each sample contained. Sequence reads were collapsed and filtered to measure the absolute abundance of every unique TCRbeta CDR3 rearrangement. For each sample, productive Simpson clonality was calculated as the square root of Simpson's diversity index over productive rearrangements. What TCRdb holds here is the immuneACCESS table cut down to in-frame rearrangements. Part of the clones is not present; checked against another copy, under half of the missing clones reflect an unresolved V gene, and the others are unexplained. D and trimming were read from the DNA, whereas the V and J calls and clone size are those reported in that table. The sample profile shows under 95,000 clones; 85% to 90% of them were found once. Of the sample, over 15% is held by the ten largest clones.

The material sequenced was peripheral blood. The sequence joins TRBV27 to TRBJ2-5; 11 nucleotides in the junction match TRBD1. The source of this sequence is a man older than 75 in a cohort sampled during active COVID-19. The base sequence is TGTGCCAGCAGTTTACGGGGGACAGGGGGGCAAGAGACCCAGTACTTC. It is translated as CASSLRGTGGQETQYF.